This T cell receptor beta chain was recorded in a study of blood T cells in healthy people across ages. Background on the study: When template switching was applied, about one barcoded beta molecule was captured per two T cells. General study points: Across samples, TCR beta diversity tracked strongly with naive T cell percentage. Leaving the PBMCs unsorted stopped any conclusive comparison of naive versus antigen-experienced cells.

To note about this clonotype: Its antigen is unknown.

The second PCR ran about 6 to 12 cycles with a sample-barcoded 5' primer and J-beta primers. TCRdb itself ran the 5' RACE reads through MiXCR, one entry per CDR3 protein. The table lists approximately 880,000 distinct CDR3 sequences, roughly 52% of them singletons, with around an eighth in the top ten. The germline V and J ends were trimmed by 7 bases and 6 bases, with 15 bases remaining between them. This CDR3 spans 13 amino acids. Germline CDR1 SNHLY, CDR2 FYNNEI. This sequence originates from a man younger than 40 in good health. This chain connects TRBV2 to TRBJ1-1, with a tentative D call TRBD1 (6 bases). Sample: blood. The CDR3 region is CASKGGGTSEAFF. For the CDR3, the DNA is TGTGCCAGCAAAGGGGGGGGCACCTCTGAAGCTTTCTTT.